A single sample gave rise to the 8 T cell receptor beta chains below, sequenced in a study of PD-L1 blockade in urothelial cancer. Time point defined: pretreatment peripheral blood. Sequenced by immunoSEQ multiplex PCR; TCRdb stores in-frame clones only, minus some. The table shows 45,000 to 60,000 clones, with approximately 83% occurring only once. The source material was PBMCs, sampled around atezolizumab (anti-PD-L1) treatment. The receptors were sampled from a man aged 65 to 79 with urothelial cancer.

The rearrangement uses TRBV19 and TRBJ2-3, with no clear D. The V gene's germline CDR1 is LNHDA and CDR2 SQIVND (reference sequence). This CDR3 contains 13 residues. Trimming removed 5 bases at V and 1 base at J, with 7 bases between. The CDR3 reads CASSFRGTDTQYF. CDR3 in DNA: TGTGCCAGTAGTTTCCGGGGCACAGATACGCAGTATTTT. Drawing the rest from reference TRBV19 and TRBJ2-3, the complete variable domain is DGGITQSPKYLFRKEGQNVTLSCEQNLNHDAMYWYRQDPGQGLRLIYYSQIVNDFQKGDIAEGYSVSREKKESFPLTVTSAQKNPTAFYLCASSFRGTDTQYFGPGTRLTVL.

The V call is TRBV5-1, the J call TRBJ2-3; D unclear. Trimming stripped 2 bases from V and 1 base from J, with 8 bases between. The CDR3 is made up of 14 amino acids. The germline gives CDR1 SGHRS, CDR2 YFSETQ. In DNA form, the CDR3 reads TGCGCCAGCAGCTTACTCCGGGGCACAGATACGCAGTATTTT. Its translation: CASSLLRGTDTQYF.

CDR3 sequence reads: CASSTMTVTGELFF. CDR3 in DNA: TGTGCCAGCAGCACTATGACAGTAACCGGGGAGCTGTTTTTT. The chain carries TRBV28 and TRBJ2-2; TRBD1 is a possible D gene (5 bases). Trimming pared 6 bases from V and 5 bases from J, leaving 13 bases between. The germline CDR1 and CDR2 sequences are MDHEN and SYDVKM. The CDR3 is made up of 14 amino acids.

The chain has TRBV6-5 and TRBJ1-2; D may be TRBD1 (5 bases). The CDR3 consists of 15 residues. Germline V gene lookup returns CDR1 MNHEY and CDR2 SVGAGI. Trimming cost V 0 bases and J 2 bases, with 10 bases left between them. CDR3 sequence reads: CASSYSSRVNYGYTF. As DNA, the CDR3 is TGTGCCAGCAGTTACTCGTCCAGGGTGAACTATGGCTACACCTTC.

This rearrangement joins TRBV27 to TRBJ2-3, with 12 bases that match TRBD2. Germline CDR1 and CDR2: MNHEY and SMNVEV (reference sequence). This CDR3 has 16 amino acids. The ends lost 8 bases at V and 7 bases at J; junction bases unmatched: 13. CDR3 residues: CASGKRLAGEGNTQYF. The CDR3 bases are TGTGCCAGCGGAAAACGACTAGCGGGAGAGGGGAATACGCAGTATTTT.

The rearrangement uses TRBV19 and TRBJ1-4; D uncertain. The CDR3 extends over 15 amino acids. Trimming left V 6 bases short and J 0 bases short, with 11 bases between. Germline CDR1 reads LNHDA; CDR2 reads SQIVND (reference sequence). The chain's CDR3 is CASRLAAATNEKLFF. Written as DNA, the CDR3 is TGTGCCAGTAGGCTAGCCGCCGCAACTAATGAAAAACTGTTTTTT.

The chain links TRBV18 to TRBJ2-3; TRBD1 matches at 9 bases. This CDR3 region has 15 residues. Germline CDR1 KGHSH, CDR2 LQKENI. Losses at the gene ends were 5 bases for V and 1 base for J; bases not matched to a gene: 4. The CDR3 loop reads CASSKQGAGTDTQYF. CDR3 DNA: TGTGCCAGCTCAAAACAGGGGGCTGGCACAGATACGCAGTATTTT.

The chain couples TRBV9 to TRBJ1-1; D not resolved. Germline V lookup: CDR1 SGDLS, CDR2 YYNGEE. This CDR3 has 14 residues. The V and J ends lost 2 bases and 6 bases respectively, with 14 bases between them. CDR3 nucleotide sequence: TGTGCCAGCAGCGTCCGGCCGGCGGGCTCTGAAGCTTTCTTT. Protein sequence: CASSVRPAGSEAFF.